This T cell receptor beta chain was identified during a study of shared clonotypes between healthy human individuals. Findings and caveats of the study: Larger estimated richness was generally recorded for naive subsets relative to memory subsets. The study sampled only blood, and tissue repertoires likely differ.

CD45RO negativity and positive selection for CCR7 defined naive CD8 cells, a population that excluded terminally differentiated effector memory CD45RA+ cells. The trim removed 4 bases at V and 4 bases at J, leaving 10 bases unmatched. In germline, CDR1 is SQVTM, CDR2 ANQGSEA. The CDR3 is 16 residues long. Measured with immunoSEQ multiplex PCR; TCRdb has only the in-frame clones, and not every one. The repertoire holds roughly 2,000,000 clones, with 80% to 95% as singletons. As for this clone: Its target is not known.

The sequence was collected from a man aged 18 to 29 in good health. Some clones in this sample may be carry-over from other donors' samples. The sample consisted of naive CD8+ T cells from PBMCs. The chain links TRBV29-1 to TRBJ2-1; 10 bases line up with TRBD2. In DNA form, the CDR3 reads TGCAGCGTTGCCAACCCCTCGACTAGCGGGTACAATGAGCAGTTCTTC. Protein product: CSVANPSTSGYNEQFF.